The present entry profiles one T cell receptor beta chain with its context. Primers used in a second PCR of roughly 7 to 12 cycles were a sample-barcoded 5' primer and a J-beta primer mix. Sequencing of every sample gave 3 million or more CDR3-containing paired-end reads. TCRdb itself ran the 5' RACE reads through MiXCR, one entry per CDR3 protein. The table records 600,000 to 1,000,000 distinct CDR3 sequences, roughly 64% of them present only once. This sample was taken from a study of blood T cells in healthy people across ages. J was trimmed by 4 bases and V by 1 base; bases with no gene match: 8. This CDR3 region has 16 residues. Germline V gene data show CDR1 as SGHVS and CDR2 as FQNEAQ.

The sequence was collected from a man aged 25 to 40 in good health. The chain is built from TRBV7-8 and TRBJ1-2; TRBD1 agrees at 8 bases. The specimen sequenced was blood. CDR3: CASSLGAGQGGYGYTF. In DNA form, the CDR3 reads TGTGCCAGCAGCTTAGGCGCCGGACAGGGAGGCTATGGCTACACCTTC.